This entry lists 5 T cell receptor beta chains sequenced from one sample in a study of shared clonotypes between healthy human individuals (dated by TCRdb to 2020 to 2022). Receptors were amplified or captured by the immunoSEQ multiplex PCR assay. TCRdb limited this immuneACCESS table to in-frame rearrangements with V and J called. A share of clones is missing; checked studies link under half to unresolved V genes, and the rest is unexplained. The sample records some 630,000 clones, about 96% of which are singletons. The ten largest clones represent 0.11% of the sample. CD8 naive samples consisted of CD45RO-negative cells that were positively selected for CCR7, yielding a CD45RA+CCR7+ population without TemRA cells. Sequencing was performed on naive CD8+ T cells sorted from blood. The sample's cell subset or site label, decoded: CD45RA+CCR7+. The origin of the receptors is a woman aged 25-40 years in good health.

The CDR3 DNA reads TGTGCCAGCAGCTTAGTGTCCAGGGGAAACACTGAAGCTTTCTTT. Translated: CASSLVSRGNTEAFF. This chain joins TRBV11-2 and TRBJ1-1; D may be TRBD1 (6 bases). Germline loops: CDR1 SGHAT, CDR2 FQNNGV. V shed 1 base and J shed 2 bases, with 11 bases lying between them. The CDR3 has 15 residues.

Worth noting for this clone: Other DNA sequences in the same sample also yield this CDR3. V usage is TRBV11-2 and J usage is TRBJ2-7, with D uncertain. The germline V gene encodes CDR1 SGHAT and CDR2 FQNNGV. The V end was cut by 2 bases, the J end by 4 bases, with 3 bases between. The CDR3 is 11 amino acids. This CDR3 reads CASSLIYEQYF. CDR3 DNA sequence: TGTGCCAGCAGCTTAATTTACGAGCAGTACTTC.

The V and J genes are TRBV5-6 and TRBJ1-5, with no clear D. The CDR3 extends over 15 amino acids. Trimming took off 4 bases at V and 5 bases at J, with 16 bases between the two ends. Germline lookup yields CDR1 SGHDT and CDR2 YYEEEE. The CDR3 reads CASSPTRPFHQPQHF. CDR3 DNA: TGTGCCAGCAGCCCCACCAGGCCATTCCATCAGCCCCAGCATTTT.

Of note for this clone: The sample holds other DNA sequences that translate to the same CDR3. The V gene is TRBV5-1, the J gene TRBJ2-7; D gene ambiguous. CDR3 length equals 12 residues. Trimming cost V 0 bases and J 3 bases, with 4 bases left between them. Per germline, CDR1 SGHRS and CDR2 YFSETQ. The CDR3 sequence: CASSLGGYEQYF. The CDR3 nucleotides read TGCGCCAGCAGCTTGGGGGGCTACGAGCAGTACTTC.

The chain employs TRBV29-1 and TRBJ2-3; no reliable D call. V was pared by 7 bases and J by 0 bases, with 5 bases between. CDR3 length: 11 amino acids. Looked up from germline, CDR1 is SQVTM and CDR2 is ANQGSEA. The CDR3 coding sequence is TGCAGCGGAACTAGCACAGATACGCAGTATTTT. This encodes CSGTSTDTQYF.